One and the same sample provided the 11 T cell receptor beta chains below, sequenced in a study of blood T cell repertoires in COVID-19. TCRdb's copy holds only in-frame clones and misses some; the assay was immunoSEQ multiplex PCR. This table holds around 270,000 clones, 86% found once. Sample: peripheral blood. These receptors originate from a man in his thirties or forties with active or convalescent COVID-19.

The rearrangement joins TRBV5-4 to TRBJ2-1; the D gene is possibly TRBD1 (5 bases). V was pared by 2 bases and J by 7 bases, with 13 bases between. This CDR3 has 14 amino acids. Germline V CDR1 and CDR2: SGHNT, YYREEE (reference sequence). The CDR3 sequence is CASSFVGEWNEQFF. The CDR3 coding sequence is TGTGCCAGCAGCTTCGTAGGGGAATGGAATGAGCAGTTCTTC.

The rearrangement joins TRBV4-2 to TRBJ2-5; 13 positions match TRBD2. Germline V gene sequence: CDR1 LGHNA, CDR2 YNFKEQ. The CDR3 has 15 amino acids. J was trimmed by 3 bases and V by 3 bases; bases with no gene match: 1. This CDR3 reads CASSHGLAGEETQYF. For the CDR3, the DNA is TGTGCCAGCAGCCACGGACTAGCGGGGGAAGAGACCCAGTACTTC.

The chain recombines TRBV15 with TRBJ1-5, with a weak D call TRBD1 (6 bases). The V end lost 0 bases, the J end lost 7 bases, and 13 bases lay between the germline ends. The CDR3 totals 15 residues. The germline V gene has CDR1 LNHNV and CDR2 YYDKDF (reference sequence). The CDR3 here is CATSRDKGVGQPQHF. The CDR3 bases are TGTGCCACCAGCAGAGATAAGGGGGTCGGGCAGCCCCAGCATTTT. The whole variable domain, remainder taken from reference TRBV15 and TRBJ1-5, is DAMVIQNPRYQVTQFGKPVTLSCSQTLNHNVMYWYQQKSSQAPKLLFHYYDKDFNNEADTPDNFQSRRPNTSFCFLDIRSPGLGDTAMYLCATSRDKGVGQPQHFGDGTRLSIL.

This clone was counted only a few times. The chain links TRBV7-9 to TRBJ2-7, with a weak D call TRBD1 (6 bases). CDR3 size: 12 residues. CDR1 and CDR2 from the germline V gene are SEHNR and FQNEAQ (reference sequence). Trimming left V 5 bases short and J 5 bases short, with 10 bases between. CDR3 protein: CASSTGYHEQYF. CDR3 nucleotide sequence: TGTGCCAGCAGCACAGGGTACCACGAGCAGTACTTC.

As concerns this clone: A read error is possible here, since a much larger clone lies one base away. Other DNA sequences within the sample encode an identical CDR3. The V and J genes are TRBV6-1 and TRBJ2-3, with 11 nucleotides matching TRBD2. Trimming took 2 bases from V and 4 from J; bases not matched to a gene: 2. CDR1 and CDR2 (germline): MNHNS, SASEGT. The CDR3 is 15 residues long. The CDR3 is CASSELAGGPDTQYF. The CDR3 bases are TGTGCCAGCAGTGAATTAGCGGGGGGGCCAGATACGCAGTATTTT.

The CDR3 coding sequence is TGTGCCAGCAGCGGATCCCCCAGCGGCGAAAAACTGTTTTTT. This sequence encodes CASSGSPSGEKLFF. This sequence joins TRBV9 and TRBJ1-4, with unresolved D. V was cut by 3 bases and J by 8 bases, with 14 bases left in between. Germline CDR1 SGDLS, CDR2 YYNGEE. The CDR3 consists of 14 residues. Full variable domain (remainder filled in from reference TRBV9 and TRBJ1-4): DSGVTQTPKHLITATGQRVTLRCSPRSGDLSVYWYQQSLDQGLQFLIQYYNGEERAKGNILERFSAQQFPDLHSELNLSSLELGDSALYFCASSGSPSGEKLFFGSGTQLSVL.

This CDR3 reads CASSVTDRVYEQYF. In DNA form, the CDR3 reads TGTGCCAGCAGCGTAACGGACAGGGTATACGAGCAGTACTTC. The chain uses TRBV9 and TRBJ2-7; TRBD1 matches 8 bases. After removal of 1 base from V and 4 bases from J, the junction contained 4 bases not matched to a gene. The CDR3 covers 14 residues. In germline, CDR1 is SGDLS, CDR2 YYNGEE.

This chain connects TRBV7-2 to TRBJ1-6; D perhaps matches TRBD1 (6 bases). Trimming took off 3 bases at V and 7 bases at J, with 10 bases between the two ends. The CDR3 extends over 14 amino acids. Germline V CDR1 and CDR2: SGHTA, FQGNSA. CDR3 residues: CASSFQGSNSPLHF. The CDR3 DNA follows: TGTGCCAGCAGCTTTCAGGGGAGCAATTCACCCCTCCACTTT.

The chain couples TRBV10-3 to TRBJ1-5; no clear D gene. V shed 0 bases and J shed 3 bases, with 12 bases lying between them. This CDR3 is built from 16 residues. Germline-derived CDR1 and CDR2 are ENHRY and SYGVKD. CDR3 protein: CAISESPAEYNQPQHF. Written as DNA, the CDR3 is TGTGCCATCAGTGAGTCTCCGGCGGAATACAATCAGCCCCAGCATTTT.

The CDR3 DNA reads TGTGCCAGCACCGGGACTAGCCGCCACGAGCAGTACTTC. Translating gives CASTGTSRHEQYF. The chain combines TRBV3-1 (or the pseudogene TRBV3-2) with TRBJ2-7; 9 bases are shared with TRBD2. The CDR3 contains 13 residues. Germline V gene lookup returns CDR1 LGHDT and CDR2 YNNKEL (reference sequence). With V trimmed by 7 bases and J by 5 bases, 6 bases remained unmatched.

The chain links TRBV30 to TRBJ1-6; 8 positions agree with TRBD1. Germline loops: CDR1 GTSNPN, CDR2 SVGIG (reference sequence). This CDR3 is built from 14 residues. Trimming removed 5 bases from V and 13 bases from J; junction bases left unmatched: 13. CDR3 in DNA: TGTGCCTGGGGGGTCCTGCAGGGGGCCGGTCCCCTCCACTTT. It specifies CAWGVLQGAGPLHF. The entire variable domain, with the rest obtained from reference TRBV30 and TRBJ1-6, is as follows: SQTIHQWPATLVQPVGSPLSLECTVEGTSNPNLYWYRQAAGRGLQLLFYSVGIGQISSEVPQNLSASRPQDRQFILSSKKLLLSDSGFYLCAWGVLQGAGPLHFGNGTRLTVT.